This is a list of T cell receptor beta chains from one sample in a study of T cells in Graves' hyperthyroidism and ophthalmopathy. Using its own MiXCR run on the multiplex PCR reads, TCRdb lists one record per CDR3 protein. The sample includes 300,000 to 450,000 distinct CDR3 sequences, around 14% seen only once; the top ten take 28%. Sequenced material: blood. All receptors come from a woman between 18 and 29 years old with Graves' hyperthyroidism that later progressed to Graves' ophthalmopathy. Each CDR3 is given without its conserved first and last residue. Clone size is stated in some rows and not others, as once, few, many or a class when expanded.

12 | - | TRBV19 | ASSTYRGGETQY
12 | many | TRBV12-3/TRBV12-4 | ASRIAGVTDTQY
14 | many | TRBV20-1 | SARDRGPGGGYEQY
10 | many | TRBV30 | AWSVLGNEQF
13 | many | TRBV7-2 | ASSFWGSVEETQY
18 | few | TRBV27 | ASSPLRLAGAIISYNEQF
12 | many | TRBV12-3/TRBV12-4 | ASSFTGRNSPLH
14 | many | TRBV6-1 | ASSVETGGPYNEQF
14 | many | TRBV6-1 | ASSETSGGGTDTQY
11 | - | TRBV30 | AWNLRVNYGYT
14 | many | TRBV12-3/TRBV12-4 | ASSRRARSWDTEAF
12 | many | TRBV20-1 | SAETDGDAYEQY
12 | many | TRBV28 | ASSFGGSNEKLF
13 | few | TRBV20-1 | SATIGASYTDTQY
12 | - | TRBV3-1 | ASSHYGQSGELF
11 | many | TRBV28 | ASSLIGSYEQY
13 | few | TRBV3-1 | ASSQVRLRSYEQY
13 | few | TRBV29-1 | SVEEDRQGKNIQY
13 | many | TRBV27 | ASSMTSGIDNEQF
12 | - | TRBV6-1 | ASSAALEWGELF
11 | many | TRBV15 | ATTGGPGDEQF
13 | few | TRBV14 | ASSHTGTGTYEQY
14 | many | TRBV4-2 | ASSQDTRRGTEKLF
12 | many | TRBV7-2 | ASSYRAENTEAF
13 | - | TRBV30 | AWSKAAGALNEQF
11 | - | TRBV14 | ASSPRGFAEAF
14 | - | TRBV28 | ASSFVRGLNTGELF
13 | few | TRBV11-2 | ASSLEWGTNEKLF
13 | few | TRBV12-3/TRBV12-4 | ASTRIRWGLDHRF
9 | many | TRBV6-6 | ASSYLHEQY
12 | - | TRBV29-1 | SRITSGRADTQY
12 | - | TRBV3-1 | ASSQNGGFGELF
15 | many | TRBV7-8 | ASSLVGVSGKYNEQF
12 | many | TRBV20-1 | SARALRFYNEQF
12 | many | TRBV5-6 | ASSLGLAANEQF
10 | - | TRBV20-1 | SASRLAREQY
12 | - | TRBV4-1 | ASRRGGKTGEQY
10 | - | TRBV3-1 | ASSQEGHEQF
10 | few | TRBV10-2 | ASMGQGSEQY
13 | many | TRBV28 | ASSPPRGLAYEQY
14 | few | TRBV24-1 | ATSDFGTPNTGELF
15 | few | TRBV29-1 | SVVLTGPSSGANVLT
12 | - | TRBV29-1 | SGRVFADTGELF
14 | many | TRBV28 | ASKYQGPNADYGYT
11 | many | TRBV29-1 | SVQGQDGYEQY
14 | - | TRBV12-3/TRBV12-4 | ASSRPGTGVNQPQH
9 | many | TRBV6-1 | ASRSGTLEY
15 | many | TRBV28 | ASSFPFGRGGTDTQY
13 | - | TRBV4-3 | ASSLNRDSKNIQY
12 | - | TRBV20-1 | SARNGANTEELF
12 | many | TRBV28 | ASSLLGTWETQY
12 | many | TRBV5-1 | ASSSKQGSGELF
12 | few | TRBV9 | ASSPISGNNEQF